Here is one TCR beta chain with its context. Measured with immunoSEQ multiplex PCR; TCRdb has only the in-frame clones, and not every one. Altogether some 10,000 clones are present, 80% to 95% being singletons, with the ten largest covering 12% to 15%. The data derive from a study of PD-1 blockade in classical Hodgkin lymphoma. Overall study context: Patients in the cohort were put on intravenous nivolumab, 3 mg/kg every 2 weeks.

After autologous stem cell transplantation all patients relapsed, and prior brentuximab vedotin exposure differed between cohorts. This receptor was taken from a human donor with classical Hodgkin lymphoma. The source was peripheral blood mononuclear cells (PBMCs), collected at baseline.

The CDR3 reads CASSPTGTYGYTF. For the CDR3, the DNA is TGTGCCAGCAGCCCTACAGGGACCTATGGCTACACCTTC. J is TRBJ1-2 and V is TRBV5-8; possible D gene TRBD1, 6 bases. The germline V and J ends were trimmed by 4 bases and 4 bases, with 11 bases remaining between them. Germline-derived CDR1 and CDR2 are SGHTS and YDEGEE. The CDR3 sequence is 13 residues long.